The entry below gives a single TCR beta chain sequence along with its context. This clone was detected once. Its antigen is not yet known. No base quality information exists; no much larger clone differs at one position. The data were obtained in a study of cytomegalovirus exposure and HLA in healthy donors (dated by TCRdb to 2016 to 2017). Notes on the research overall: An earlier analysis of 587 of the donors reported 276 Gb of sequence data and roughly 120 million unique TCR beta sequences obtained from approximately 180 million T cells. In the later analysis, no new phenotypic data were used to find candidate immune exposures; instead, reliance was placed on TCR beta sequences and their occurrence across donors. High-throughput TCR immunosequencing, statistical association of individual TCRs with disease status, and machine learning were combined to predict cytomegalovirus infection status. The number of donors typed differed by locus, with roughly 620-640 for A, B, C, DRB1 and DQB1, around 500 for DQA1, 606 for DPA1, and some 440 for DPB1. Class I and class II HLA loci were covered by the typing at four-digit resolution. Donor age, sex, ethnicity and CMV serostatus were compiled together with the repertoire data. The study used immunosequencing to profile the T cell repertoires of 666 subjects and linked those repertoires to cytomegalovirus serostatus. In an earlier analysis of roughly 580 of the donors, high-throughput TCR beta sequencing was used to judge whether each TCR beta V gene segment behaved as functional or pseudogenic. The study aimed to test whether signatures of past pathogen exposure could be identified by cataloging public T cell receptors. Because of strong linkage in the cohort, roughly five DR-DQ haplotypes were treated as single units for association and clustering. A later genetic analysis used genome-wide SNP genotypes for about 55% of the 666 donors, treating that subset as a discovery cohort. On average, about 200,000 unique TCR beta nucleotide sequences were sequenced per donor among several hundred genotyped donors of the cohort, with around 19% of those sequences being non-productive. Besides the first cohort of some 670 subjects, a separate validation cohort made up of 120 different subjects was used. Every discovery cohort repertoire had been produced on one sequencing platform. An early release that covered around 590 HLA-typed donors contained 250 to 350 gigabases of sequencing data and roughly 84 million unique TCR sequences. Of the roughly 400 genotyped donors, approximately 80% were placed in the genetic ancestry cluster associated with self-reported Caucasian donors. A later analysis re-analyzed previously published TCR beta repertoires from about 600 donors and added high-resolution HLA genotyping to study TCR occurrence patterns. The investigation overall reported the following: Broadly in line with IMGT annotations, most TCR beta V segments showed up in productive rearrangements about 87% or about 30% of the time in an earlier analysis of several hundred of the donors. The authors suggested that the approach could potentially be extended to other disease states and immunological phenotypes. Linkage disequilibrium might explain the correlated functional status among segregating V segments, but an unknown experimental factor could not be excluded. Only TCR beta chains were sequenced in this cohort, and the absence of alpha or paired-chain data limited detectable features. In a later analysis, HLA-associated TCR beta chains were found to be more clonally expanded and to have lower generation probabilities than equally common non-associated chains. When HLA alleles, especially DR and DQ, strongly co-occurred, attributing TCR associations to individual alleles was difficult. In a later analysis, several top co-occurrence clusters were reported to appear linked to parvovirus B19, influenza, CMV and Epstein-Barr virus. In a later genetic analysis, fewer N-insertions in productive TCRs were reported among donors in an Asian-associated ancestry cluster than the 666-donor mean. Because counts were too low, roughly 18 rarely observed V segments, including chromosome 9 orphons, were left out of the earlier analysis of approximately 580 of the donors. A group of highly shared sequence variants was considered likely to be a technical artifact of the sequencing pipeline. In a later analysis, most CMV-associated TCR beta chains were found to appear HLA-restricted, with HLA associations seemingly driven largely by CMV exposure. Presence/absence analyses assumed roughly uniform sequencing depth across donors, an assumption that may not hold. Some IMGT-functional V segments, including TRBV6-2 and TRBV6-3, could not be distinguished by the 87-base-pair reads and were therefore excluded. The classifier was reported to diagnose cytomegalovirus status with high specificity and sensitivity in both the original and validation cohorts. In a later analysis, 15,000 to 20,000 TCR beta sequences were associated with specific HLA alleles at a false discovery rate of 0.05. A later genetic analysis associated a missense DCLRE1C variant with V-gene and J-gene trimming of TCR beta chains, and an independent cohort replicated the association. A few of the identified cytomegalovirus-associated TCR beta chains were confirmed in vitro to be specific for cytomegalovirus antigens. A further reported finding was that TCR beta sequences accurately predicted the HLA-A and HLA-B alleles for most subjects in the first cohort. Most TCR sequences were observed very rarely across donors, whereas some public TCRs were present in many individuals. For the cohort, immune exposure information was limited to CMV serostatus. Because HLA typing was missing for some donors at each locus, association tests included only the typed subset. A total of roughly 160 TCR beta chains were listed by the study as associated with cytomegalovirus. A later analysis found that TCR association rates varied across HLA loci, with DRB1 alleles showing the most associated TCRs and HLA-C alleles the fewest.

The library was built by means of the immunoSEQ multiplex PCR assay. The multiplex PCR relied on a mix of 60 forward primers for TCR Vbeta segments and 13 reverse primers for TCR Jbeta segments. The CDR3 region of rearranged TCR beta genes was amplified from genomic DNA with a multiplex PCR assay. On the Illumina HiSeq System, the amplified TCR beta libraries were sequenced as 87-base-pair reads. Turning to the authors' computational methods: Across the roughly 600 repertoires, a later analysis counted 80 million or so unique TCR beta chains, some 11 million of which were shared by at least two donors. Raw reads were error-corrected and collapsed into unique sequences with a nearest-neighbor algorithm that merged closely related sequences to remove PCR and sequencing errors. CDR3 sequences were aligned to IMGT reference sequences to assign V, D and J gene segments. Each retained sequence needed at least a six-nucleotide match to both a V gene segment and a J gene segment. Rearrangements were called productive when the CDR3 lacked stop codons and stayed in frame with V and J; all others were non-productive. CDR3 was defined by IMGT convention, running from the second conserved V-encoded cysteine to the conserved J-encoded phenylalanine. The earlier analysis of about 530 of the donors excluded any sequence lacking an unambiguous match to a single V gene segment. An earlier analysis of 587 of the donors called V segments functional above 56.7% productive rearrangements and segregating when the between-donor standard deviation exceeded 5%. A statistical classification framework was built for diagnosing cytomegalovirus status from the catalog of TCR beta chain sequences. A later analysis assigned V and J genes by comparing TCR nucleotide sequences with IMGT/GENE-DB human TR gene sequences. The TCRdist pipeline was used in a later analysis to assign CDR3 sequences and most-parsimonious VDJ recombination scenarios. In a later analysis, each TCR beta chain was defined by its CDR3 amino acid sequence together with its V-gene family, and reads lacking a unique V-gene family were excluded. As a way to deal with suspected cross-contamination and a sequencing artifact, a later analysis dropped 500 to 700 nucleotide sequences that were highly shared and had low generation probability. A later analysis calculated a clonal expansion index for each public chain from normalized within-repertoire ranks of inferred template counts. A later analysis computed generation probabilities with a VDJ recombination model fitted to out-of-frame rearrangements, and checked the results against IGoR. In a later analysis, hypergeometric tests were used to score TCR-TCR, TCR-HLA and TCR-CMV co-occurrence, with a repertoire-size bias correction applied to TCR pairs. To estimate false discovery rates, a later analysis permuted the HLA or CMV assignments 20 times. In a later analysis, co-occurring TCRs were grouped using DBSCAN, with TCRdist sequence similarity added in when clustering inside HLA-allele-positive subsets. For co-occurrence clustering, repertoires with fewer than 30,000 or more than 120,000 public chains were excluded, along with five repertoires with anomalous nucleotide sharing. TCRdb obtained this table from immuneACCESS and retained in-frame rearrangements with V and J assigned. These tables miss some clones; where compared with another copy, unresolved V genes account for less than half of the shortfall, and the remainder is unexplained. Clone size and the V and J calls come from that table; the DNA yielded D and trimming. In this sample the table shows 300,000 or so clones, 84% of which occur a single time. Roughly 2% of the sample goes to the ten largest clones.

Reading from cysteine to phenylalanine, the CDR3 counts 15 amino acids. Only CDR3 DNA remains: 45 bases, in frame from the first base. V is trimmed back by 3 bases and J by 8 bases, and the junction contains 8 bases that no gene match accounts for. The germline V gene (reference sequence) gives CDR1 as LNHDA and CDR2 as SQIVND. The cohort comprised hundreds of healthy bone marrow donors. At the time of sampling, all cohort members were nominally healthy, though unrecorded immune exposures were likely present. The donor was CMV seropositive and was included in the group of 250 to 350 seropositive cohort members. Each donor provided a peripheral blood sample, and peripheral blood mononuclear cells were used for TCR beta sequencing. The Qiagen DNeasy Blood Extraction Kit was used to extract genomic DNA from the blood cell samples.

The clonotype comes from a woman in her thirties or forties in good health and CMV-seropositive. The V and J segments used are TRBV19 and TRBJ1-2, with 11 central nucleotides matching TRBD1. The sample taken for sequencing was PBMCs. The bases are TGTGCCAGTAGTATGGGCGGACAGGGGGCGAGGGGCTACACCTTC. This translates into CASSMGGQGARGYTF.